This TCR beta chain was obtained from a study of blood T cell repertoires in COVID-19. Study details: From T cells, B-cell-depleted T cells, or PBMCs came the material, which was cDNA or gDNA.

Original data processing: It was from reference gene primer amplification that nucleated cell counts were estimated. Assay used: immunoSEQ multiplex PCR; TCRdb lists only in-frame clones, some missing. The DNA gave D and trimming, while V, J and clone size come from that table. The sample gives some 340,000 clones, about 89% of which show up once; roughly 5.3% is in the top ten. V gave up 0 bases and J gave up 3 bases, with 6 bases separating them. The CDR3 is 13 residues long. Per germline, CDR1 SGHNT and CDR2 YYREEE (reference sequence). Recruitment covered under 25 US areas and drew participants whose ages spanned about 18 to 95 years. All recovered Cohort 3 donors got two negative PCRs, got clearance, or saw symptom resolution.

The V gene is TRBV5-4, the J gene TRBJ1-1; D gene unclear. The specimen was PBMCs or T cells enriched from blood (not recorded which). This sequence originates from a woman between 25 and 40 years old who had recovered from COVID-19. DNA of the CDR3: TGTGCCAGCAGCTTGGAGGAGGACACTGAAGCTTTCTTT. Protein product: CASSLEEDTEAFF.